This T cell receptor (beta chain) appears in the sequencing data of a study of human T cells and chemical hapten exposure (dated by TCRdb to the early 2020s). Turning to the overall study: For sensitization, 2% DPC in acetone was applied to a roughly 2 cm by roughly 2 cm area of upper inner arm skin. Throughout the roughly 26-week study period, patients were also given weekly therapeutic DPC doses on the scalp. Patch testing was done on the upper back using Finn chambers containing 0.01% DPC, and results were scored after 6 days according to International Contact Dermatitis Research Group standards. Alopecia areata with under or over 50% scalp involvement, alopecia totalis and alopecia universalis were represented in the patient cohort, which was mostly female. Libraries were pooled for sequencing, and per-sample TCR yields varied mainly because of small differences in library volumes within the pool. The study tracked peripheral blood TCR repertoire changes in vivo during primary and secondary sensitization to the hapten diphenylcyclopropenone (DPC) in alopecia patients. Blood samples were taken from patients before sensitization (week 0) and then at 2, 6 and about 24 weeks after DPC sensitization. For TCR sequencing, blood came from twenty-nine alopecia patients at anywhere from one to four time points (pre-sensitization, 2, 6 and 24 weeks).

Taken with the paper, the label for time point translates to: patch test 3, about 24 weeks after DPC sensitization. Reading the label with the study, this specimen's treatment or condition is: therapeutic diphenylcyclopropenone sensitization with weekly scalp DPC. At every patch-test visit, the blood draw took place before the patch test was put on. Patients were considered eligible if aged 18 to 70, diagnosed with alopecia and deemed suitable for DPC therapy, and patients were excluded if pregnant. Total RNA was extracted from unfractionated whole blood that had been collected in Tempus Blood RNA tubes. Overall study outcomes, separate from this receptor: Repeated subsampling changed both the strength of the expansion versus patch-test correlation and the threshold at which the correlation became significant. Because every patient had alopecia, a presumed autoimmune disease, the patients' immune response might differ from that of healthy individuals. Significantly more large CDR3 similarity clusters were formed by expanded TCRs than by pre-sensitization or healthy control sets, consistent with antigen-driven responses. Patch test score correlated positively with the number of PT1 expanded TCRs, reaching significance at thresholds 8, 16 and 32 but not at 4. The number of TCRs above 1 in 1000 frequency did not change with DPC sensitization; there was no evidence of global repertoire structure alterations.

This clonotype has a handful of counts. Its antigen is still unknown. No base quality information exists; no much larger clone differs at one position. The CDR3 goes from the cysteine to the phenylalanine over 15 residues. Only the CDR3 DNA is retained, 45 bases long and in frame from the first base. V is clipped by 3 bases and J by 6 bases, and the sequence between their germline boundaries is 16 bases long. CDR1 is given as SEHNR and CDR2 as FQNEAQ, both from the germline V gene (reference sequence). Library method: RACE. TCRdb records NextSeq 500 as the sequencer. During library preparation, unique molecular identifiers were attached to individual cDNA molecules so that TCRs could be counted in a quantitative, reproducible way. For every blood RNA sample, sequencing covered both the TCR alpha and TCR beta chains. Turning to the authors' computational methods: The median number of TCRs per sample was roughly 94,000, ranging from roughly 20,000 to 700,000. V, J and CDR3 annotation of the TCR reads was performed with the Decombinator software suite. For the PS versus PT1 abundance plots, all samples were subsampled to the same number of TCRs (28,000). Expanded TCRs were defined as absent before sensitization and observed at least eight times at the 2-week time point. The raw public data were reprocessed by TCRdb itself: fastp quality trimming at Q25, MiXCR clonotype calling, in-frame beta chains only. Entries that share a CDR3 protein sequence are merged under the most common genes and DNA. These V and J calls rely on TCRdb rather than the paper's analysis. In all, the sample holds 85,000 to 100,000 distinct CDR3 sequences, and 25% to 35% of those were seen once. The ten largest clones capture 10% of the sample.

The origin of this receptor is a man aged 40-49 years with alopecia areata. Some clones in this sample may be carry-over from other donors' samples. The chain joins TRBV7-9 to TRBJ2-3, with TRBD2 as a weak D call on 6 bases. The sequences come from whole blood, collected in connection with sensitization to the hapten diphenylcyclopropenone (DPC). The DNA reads TGTGCCAGCAGCTTCGGCGGGGCGACCGGCGATACGCAGTATTTT. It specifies CASSFGGATGDTQYF.